The clone carrying this T cell receptor (beta chain) has only a few counts. The entry originates in a study of blood T cell repertoires in COVID-19. Study as a whole: The United States, Italy and Spain provided the acute and convalescent COVID-19 samples. The cDNA or gDNA used as material had been derived from T cells, B-cell-depleted T cells, or PBMCs.

As processed by the authors: Reference gene primer amplification gave nucleated cell count estimates. TCRdb keeps only in-frame clones here, not all; method: immunoSEQ multiplex PCR. V and J calls and clone size are as listed in that table; D and trimming were resolved from the DNA. In the table there are approximately 190,000 clones, approximately 91% of which are singletons. The CDR3 loop spans 15 amino acids. V shed 0 bases, J shed 9 bases, and the junction held 2 bases outside the gene matches. Germline loops: CDR1 SGDLS, CDR2 YYNGEE. This sequence originates from a man aged 70 or older with active or convalescent COVID-19. Sequencing input: peripheral blood. The rearrangement uses TRBV9 and TRBJ1-6; 11 positions match TRBD1. CDR3 sequence reads: CASSVAGTGGSPLHF. The CDR3 nucleotides are TGTGCCAGCAGCGTAGCCGGGACAGGGGGTTCACCCCTCCACTTT.